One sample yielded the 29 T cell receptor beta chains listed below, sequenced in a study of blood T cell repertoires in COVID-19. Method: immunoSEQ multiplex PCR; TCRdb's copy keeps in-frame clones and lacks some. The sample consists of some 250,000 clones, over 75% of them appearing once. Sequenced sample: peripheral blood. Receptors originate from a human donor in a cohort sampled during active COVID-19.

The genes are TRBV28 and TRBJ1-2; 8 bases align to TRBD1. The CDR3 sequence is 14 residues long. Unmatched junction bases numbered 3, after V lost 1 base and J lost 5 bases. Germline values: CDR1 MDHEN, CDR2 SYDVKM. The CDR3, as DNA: TGTGCCAGCAGTTTATCCGACAGGGGATATGGCTACACCTTC. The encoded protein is CASSLSDRGYGYTF.

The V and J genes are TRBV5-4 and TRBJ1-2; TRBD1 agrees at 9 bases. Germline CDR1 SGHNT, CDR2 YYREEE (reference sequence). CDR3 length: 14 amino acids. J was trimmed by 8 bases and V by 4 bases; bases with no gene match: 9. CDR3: CASSEDRGGRGYTF. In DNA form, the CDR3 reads TGTGCCAGCAGCGAAGACAGGGGGGGTCGGGGCTACACCTTC.

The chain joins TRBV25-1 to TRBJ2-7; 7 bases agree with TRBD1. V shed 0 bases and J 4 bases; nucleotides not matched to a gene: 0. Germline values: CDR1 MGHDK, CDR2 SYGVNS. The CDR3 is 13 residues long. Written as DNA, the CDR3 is TGTGCCAGCAGTGAATACAGGGGGTACGAGCAGTACTTC. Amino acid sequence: CASSEYRGYEQYF.

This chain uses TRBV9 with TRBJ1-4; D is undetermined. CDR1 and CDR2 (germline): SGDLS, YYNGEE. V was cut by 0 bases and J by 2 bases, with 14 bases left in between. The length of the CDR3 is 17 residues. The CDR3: CASSVVPRPATNEKLFF. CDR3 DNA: TGTGCCAGCAGCGTAGTGCCTAGACCCGCGACTAATGAAAAACTGTTTTTT.

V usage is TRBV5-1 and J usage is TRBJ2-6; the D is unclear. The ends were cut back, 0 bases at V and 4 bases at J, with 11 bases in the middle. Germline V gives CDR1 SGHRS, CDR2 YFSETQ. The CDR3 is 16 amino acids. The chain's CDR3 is CASSLEPRTGANVLTF. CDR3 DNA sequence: TGCGCCAGCAGCTTGGAGCCTCGAACGGGGGCCAACGTCCTGACTTTC.

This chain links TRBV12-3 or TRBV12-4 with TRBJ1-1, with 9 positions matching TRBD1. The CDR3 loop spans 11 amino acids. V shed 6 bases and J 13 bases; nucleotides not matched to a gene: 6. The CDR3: CASRDRGNGFF. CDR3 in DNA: TGTGCCAGCAGGGACAGGGGAAACGGTTTCTTT.

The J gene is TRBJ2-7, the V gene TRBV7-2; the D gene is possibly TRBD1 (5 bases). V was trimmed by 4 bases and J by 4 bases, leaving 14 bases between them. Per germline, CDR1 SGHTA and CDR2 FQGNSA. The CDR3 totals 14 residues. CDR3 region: CASSWREKGYEQYF. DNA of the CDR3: TGTGCCAGCAGCTGGCGAGAAAAGGGGTACGAGCAGTACTTC.

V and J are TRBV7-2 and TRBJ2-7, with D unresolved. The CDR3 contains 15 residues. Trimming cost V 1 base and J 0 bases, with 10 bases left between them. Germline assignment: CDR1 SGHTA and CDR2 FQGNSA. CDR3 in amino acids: CASSLVQDGSYEQYF. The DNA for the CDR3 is TGTGCCAGCAGCTTAGTGCAGGATGGCTCCTACGAGCAGTACTTC.

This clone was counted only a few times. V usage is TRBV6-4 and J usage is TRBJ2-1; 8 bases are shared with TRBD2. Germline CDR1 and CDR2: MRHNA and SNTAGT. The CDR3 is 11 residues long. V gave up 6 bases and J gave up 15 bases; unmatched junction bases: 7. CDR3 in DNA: TGTGCCAGCAGACGTCGGGAGGGGCCGTTCTTC. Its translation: CASRRREGPFF.

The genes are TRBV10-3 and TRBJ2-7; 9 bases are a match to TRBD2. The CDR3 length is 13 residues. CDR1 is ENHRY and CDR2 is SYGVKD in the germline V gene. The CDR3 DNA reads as TGTGCGGGGGGTAGCGGGGGTCTCTACGAGCAGTACTTC. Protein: CAGGSGGLYEQYF.

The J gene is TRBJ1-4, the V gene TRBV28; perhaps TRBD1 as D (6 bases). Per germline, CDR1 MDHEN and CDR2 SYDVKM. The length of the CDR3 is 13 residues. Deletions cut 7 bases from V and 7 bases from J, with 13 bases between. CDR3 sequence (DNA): TGTGCCAGCAAGTTTACAGGGAGTGAAAAACTGTTTTTT. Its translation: CASKFTGSEKLFF.

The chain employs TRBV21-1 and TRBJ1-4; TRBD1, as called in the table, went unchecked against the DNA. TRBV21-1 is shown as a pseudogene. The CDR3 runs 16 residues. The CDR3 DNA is TGTGCCAGCAGCAAAAGAGGGACAGGGACTAATGAAAAACTGTTTTTT. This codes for CASSKRGTGTNEKLFF.

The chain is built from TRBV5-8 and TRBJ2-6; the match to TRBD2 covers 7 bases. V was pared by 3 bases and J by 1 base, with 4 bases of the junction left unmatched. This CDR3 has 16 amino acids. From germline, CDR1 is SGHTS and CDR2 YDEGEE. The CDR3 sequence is CASSSLGGSGANVLTF. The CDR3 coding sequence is TGTGCCAGCAGCTCTTTGGGGGGGTCTGGGGCCAACGTCCTGACTTTC.

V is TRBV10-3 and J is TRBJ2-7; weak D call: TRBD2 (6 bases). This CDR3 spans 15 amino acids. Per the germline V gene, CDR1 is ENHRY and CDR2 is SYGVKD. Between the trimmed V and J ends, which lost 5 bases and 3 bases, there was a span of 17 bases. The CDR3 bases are TGTGCCATCAGTTCCCCCGGGGGAACAGACTACGAGCAGTACTTC. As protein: CAISSPGGTDYEQYF.

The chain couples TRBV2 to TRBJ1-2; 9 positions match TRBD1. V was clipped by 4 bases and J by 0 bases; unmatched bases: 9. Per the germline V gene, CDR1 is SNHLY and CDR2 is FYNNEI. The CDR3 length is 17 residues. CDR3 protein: CASSAGTGINSNYGYTF. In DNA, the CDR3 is TGTGCCAGCAGTGCTGGGACAGGGATAAATTCTAACTATGGCTACACCTTC.

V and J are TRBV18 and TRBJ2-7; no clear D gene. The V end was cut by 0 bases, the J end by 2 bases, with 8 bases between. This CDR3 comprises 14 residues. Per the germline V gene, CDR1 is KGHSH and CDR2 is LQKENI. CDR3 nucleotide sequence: TGTGCCAGCTCACCACCGGTCACACCCTACGAGCAGTACTTC. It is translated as CASSPPVTPYEQYF.

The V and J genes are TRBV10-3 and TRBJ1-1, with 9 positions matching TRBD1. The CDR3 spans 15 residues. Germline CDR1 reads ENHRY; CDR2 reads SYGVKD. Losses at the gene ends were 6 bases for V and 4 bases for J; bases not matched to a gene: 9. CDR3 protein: CAIRRPQGATTEAFF. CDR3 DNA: TGTGCCATCAGACGCCCACAGGGGGCGACCACTGAAGCTTTCTTT.

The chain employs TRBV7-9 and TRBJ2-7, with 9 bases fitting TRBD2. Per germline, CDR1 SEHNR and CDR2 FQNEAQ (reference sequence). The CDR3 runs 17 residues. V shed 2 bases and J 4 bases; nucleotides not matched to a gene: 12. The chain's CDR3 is CASSLYLSLAGTYEQYF. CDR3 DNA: TGTGCCAGCAGCTTATATCTTTCGCTAGCGGGGACATACGAGCAGTACTTC.

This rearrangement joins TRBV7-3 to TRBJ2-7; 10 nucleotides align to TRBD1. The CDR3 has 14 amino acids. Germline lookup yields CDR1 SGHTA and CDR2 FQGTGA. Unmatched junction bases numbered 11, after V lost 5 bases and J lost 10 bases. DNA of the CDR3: TGTGCCAGCAGCCCCGGGACAGGGGCCCACCTACAGTACTTC. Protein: CASSPGTGAHLQYF.

The CDR3 loop is CASTPGLGLRTEAFF. The DNA for the CDR3 is TGTGCCAGCACTCCGGGACTTGGCCTGCGGACTGAAGCTTTCTTT. This sequence joins TRBV6-5 and TRBJ1-1; tentatively, D is TRBD1 (5 bases). The CDR3 length is 15 residues. V was trimmed by 7 bases and J by 5 bases, leaving 20 bases between them. In germline, CDR1 is MNHEY, CDR2 SVGAGI.

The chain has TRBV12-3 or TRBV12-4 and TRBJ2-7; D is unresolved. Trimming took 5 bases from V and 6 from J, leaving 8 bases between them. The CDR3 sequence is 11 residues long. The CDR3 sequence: CASSRYVEQYF. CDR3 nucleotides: TGTGCCAGCAGTCGGTATGTCGAGCAGTACTTC.

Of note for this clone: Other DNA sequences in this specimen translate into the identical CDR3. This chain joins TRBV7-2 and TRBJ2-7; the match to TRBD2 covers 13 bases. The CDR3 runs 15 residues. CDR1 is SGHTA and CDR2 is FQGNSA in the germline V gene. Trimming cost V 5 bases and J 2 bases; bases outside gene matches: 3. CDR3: CASSPGLAGAYEQYF. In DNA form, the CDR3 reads TGTGCCAGCAGCCCCGGACTAGCGGGAGCCTACGAGCAGTACTTC.

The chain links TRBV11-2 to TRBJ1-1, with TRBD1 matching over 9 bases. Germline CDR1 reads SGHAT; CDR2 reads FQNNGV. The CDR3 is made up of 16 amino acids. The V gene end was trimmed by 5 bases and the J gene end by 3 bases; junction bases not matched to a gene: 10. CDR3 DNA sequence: TGTGCCAGCAGCCCGTACCGGACAGGGGTGGACACTGAAGCTTTCTTT. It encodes CASSPYRTGVDTEAFF.

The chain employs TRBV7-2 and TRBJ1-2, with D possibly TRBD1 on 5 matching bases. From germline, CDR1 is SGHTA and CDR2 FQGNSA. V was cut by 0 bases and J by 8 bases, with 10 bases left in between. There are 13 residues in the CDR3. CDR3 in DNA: TGTGCCAGCAGCTTAGCAGGGGAAAGAGGCTACACCTTC. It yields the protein CASSLAGERGYTF.

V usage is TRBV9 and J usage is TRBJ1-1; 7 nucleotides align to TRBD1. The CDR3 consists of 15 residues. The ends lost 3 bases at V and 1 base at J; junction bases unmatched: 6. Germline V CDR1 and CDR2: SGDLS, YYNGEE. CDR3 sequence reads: CASSAKQGWNTEAFF. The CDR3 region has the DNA TGTGCCAGCAGCGCAAAACAGGGGTGGAACACTGAAGCTTTCTTT.

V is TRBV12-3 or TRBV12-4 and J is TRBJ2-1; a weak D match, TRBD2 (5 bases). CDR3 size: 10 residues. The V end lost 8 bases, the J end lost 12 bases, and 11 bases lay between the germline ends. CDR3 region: CASRGGRQFF. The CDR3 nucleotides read TGTGCCAGCCGGGGTGGGAGGCAGTTCTTC.

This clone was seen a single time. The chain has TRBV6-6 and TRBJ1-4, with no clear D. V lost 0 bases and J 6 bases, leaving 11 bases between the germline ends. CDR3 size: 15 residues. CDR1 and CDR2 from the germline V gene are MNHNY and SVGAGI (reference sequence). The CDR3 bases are TGTGCCAGCAGTTACTCGCGGGAGGCTGATGAAAAACTGTTTTTT. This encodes CASSYSREADEKLFF.

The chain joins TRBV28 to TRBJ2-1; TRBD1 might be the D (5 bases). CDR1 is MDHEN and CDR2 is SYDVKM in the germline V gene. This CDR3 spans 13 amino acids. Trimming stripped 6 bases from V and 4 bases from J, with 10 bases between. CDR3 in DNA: TGTGCCAGCAGGCGAACAGGTTACAATGAGCAGTTCTTC. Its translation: CASRRTGYNEQFF.

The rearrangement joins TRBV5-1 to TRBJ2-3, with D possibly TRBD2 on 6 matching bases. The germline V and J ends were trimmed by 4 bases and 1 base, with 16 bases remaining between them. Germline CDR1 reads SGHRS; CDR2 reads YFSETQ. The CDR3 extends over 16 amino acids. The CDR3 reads CASSPEGRRGTDTQYF. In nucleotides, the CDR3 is TGCGCCAGCAGCCCGGAGGGGAGGCGAGGCACAGATACGCAGTATTTT.